This TCR beta chain was recovered during a study of graft-versus-host responses after intestinal transplantation. The wider study: Recipients received multivisceral, liver-intestinal, or isolated intestinal transplants.

Notes on the study in general: Researchers found peak circulating GvH clone levels linked to early post-transplant HvG declines. GvH clones occurred in recipient marrow; some first appeared in ileum or blood.

The repertoire was sequenced with immunoSEQ multiplex PCR; TCRdb's copy has only in-frame clones and lacks some. Here the sample spans tens of thousands of clones, around 90% being singletons. Concerning this clone itself: Its antigen is unidentified. The same CDR3 also results from other DNA sequences found in this sample.

This receptor was taken from a human donor who received an intestinal transplant. The source material was unstimulated CD8+ T cells sorted from spleen or lymph node cells, sampled before intestinal transplant.

The CDR3 sequence: CASSFEGGDYGYTF. CDR3 bases: TGTGCCAGCAGTTTCGAAGGCGGTGACTATGGCTACACCTTC. The V and J genes are TRBV28 and TRBJ1-2, with unresolved D. The CDR3 consists of 14 residues. V lost 3 bases and J 3 bases, leaving 11 bases between the germline ends. Germline loops: CDR1 MDHEN, CDR2 SYDVKM.